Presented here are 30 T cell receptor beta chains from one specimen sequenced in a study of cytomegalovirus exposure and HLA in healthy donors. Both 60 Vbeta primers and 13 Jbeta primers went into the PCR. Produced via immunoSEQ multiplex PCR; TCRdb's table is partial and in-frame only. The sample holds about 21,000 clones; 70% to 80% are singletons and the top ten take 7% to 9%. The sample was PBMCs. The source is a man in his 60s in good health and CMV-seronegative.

In DNA, the CDR3 is TGCGCCAGCAGTCAACCAACGGGACAGGGGAACGGCTACACCTTC. This translates into CASSQPTGQGNGYTF. The J gene is TRBJ1-2, the V gene TRBV23-1, with 10 nucleotides matching TRBD1. TRBV23-1 is sorted into the ORF group, with uncertain function. This CDR3 region has 15 residues. The V gene end was trimmed by 2 bases and the J gene end by 8 bases; junction bases not matched to a gene: 8.

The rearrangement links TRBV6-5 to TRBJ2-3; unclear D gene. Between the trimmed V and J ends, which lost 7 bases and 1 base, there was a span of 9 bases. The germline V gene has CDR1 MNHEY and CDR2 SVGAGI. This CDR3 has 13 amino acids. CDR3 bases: TGTGCCAGCATAGTACCGGGCACAGATACGCAGTATTTT. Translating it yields CASIVPGTDTQYF.

The CDR3 loop reads CASSKSGGSNTEAFF. CDR3 nucleotides: TGTGCCAGCAGCAAAAGTGGGGGCTCGAACACTGAAGCTTTCTTT. The V gene is TRBV11-3, the J gene TRBJ1-1, with D possibly matching TRBD1 (6 bases). Between the trimmed V and J ends, which lost 5 bases and 1 base, there was a span of 14 bases. CDR1 and CDR2 (germline): SGHNT, YENEEA. The CDR3 runs to 15 residues.

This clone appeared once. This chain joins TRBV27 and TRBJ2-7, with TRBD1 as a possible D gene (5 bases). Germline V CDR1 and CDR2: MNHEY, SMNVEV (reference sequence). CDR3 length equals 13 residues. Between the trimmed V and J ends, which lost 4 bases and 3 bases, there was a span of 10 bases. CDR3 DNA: TGTGCCAGCAGTTCAGGGTCCTTCTACGAGCAGTACTTC. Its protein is CASSSGSFYEQYF.

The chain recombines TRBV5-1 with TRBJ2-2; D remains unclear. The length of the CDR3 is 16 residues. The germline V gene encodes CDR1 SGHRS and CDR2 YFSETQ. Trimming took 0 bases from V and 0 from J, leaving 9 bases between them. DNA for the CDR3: TGCGCCAGCAGCTTGGAGACAAGATCGAACACCGGGGAGCTGTTTTTT. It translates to CASSLETRSNTGELFF.

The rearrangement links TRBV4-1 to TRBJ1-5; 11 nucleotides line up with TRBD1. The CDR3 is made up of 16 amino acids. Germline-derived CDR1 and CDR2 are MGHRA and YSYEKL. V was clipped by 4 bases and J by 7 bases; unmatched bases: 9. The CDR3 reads CASSRLPGQGGQPQHF. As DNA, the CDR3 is TGCGCCAGCAGCCGCTTACCGGGACAGGGGGGACAGCCCCAGCATTTT.

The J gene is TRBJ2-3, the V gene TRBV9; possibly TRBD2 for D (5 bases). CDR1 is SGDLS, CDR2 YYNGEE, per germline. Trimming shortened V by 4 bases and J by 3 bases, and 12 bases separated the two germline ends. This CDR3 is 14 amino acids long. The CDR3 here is CASSTREGTDTQYF. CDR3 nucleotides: TGTGCCAGCAGCACCCGAGAGGGAACAGATACGCAGTATTTT.

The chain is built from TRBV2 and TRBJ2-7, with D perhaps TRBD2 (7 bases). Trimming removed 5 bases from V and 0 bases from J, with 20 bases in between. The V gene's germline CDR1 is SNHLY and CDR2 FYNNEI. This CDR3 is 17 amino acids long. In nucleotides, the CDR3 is TGTGCCAGCAGTCGCCCTTTGCGGGGGCCCGTCTCCTACGAGCAGTACTTC. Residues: CASSRPLRGPVSYEQYF.

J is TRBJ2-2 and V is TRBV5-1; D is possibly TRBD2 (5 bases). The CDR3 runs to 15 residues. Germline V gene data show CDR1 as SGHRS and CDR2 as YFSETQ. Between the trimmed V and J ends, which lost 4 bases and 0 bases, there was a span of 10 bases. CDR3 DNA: TGCGCCAGCAGCCCCGGCGGGTCGAACACCGGGGAGCTGTTTTTT. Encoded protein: CASSPGGSNTGELFF.

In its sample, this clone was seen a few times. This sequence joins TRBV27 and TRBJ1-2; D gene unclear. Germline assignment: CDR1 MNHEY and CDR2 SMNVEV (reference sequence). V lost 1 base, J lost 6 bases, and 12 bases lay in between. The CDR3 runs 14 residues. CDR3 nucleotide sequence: TGTGCCAGCAGTTTATATCCGGGTATCGATGGCTACACCTTC. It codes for CASSLYPGIDGYTF.

CDR3 in amino acids: CASNKGGSTGELFF. DNA for the CDR3: TGTGCCAGCAACAAGGGAGGAAGCACCGGGGAGCTGTTTTTT. The V call is TRBV7-3, the J call TRBJ2-2; D may be TRBD2 (6 bases). Germline V lookup: CDR1 SGHTA, CDR2 FQGTGA. This CDR3 is built from 14 residues. With 7 bases removed from V and 4 bases from J, the gap between germline ends came to 13 bases.

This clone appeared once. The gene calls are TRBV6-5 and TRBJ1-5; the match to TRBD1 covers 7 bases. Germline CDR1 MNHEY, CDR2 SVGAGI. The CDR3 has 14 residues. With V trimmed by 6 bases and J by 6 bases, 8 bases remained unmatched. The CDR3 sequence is CASSLKAGGQPQHF. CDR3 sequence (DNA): TGTGCCAGCAGCCTCAAGGCAGGGGGTCAGCCCCAGCATTTT.

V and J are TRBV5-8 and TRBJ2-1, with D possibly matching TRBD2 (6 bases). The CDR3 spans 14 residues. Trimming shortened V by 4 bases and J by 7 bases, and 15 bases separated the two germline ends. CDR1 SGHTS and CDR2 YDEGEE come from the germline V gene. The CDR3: CASSGRTTWNEQFF. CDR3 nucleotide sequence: TGTGCCAGCAGCGGCAGGACTACCTGGAATGAGCAGTTCTTC.

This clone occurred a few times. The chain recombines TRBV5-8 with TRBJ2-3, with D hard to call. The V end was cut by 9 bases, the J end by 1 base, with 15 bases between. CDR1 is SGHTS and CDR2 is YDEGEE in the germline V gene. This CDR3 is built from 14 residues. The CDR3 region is CATVKKPGTDTQYF. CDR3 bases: TGTGCCACCGTAAAGAAGCCCGGCACAGATACGCAGTATTTT. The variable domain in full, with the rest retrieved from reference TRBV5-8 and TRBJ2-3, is EAGVTQSPTHLIKTRGQQATLRCSPISGHTSVYWYQQALGLGLQFLLWYDEGEERNRGNFPPRFSGRQFPNYSSELNVNALELEDSALYLCATVKKPGTDTQYFGPGTRLTVL.

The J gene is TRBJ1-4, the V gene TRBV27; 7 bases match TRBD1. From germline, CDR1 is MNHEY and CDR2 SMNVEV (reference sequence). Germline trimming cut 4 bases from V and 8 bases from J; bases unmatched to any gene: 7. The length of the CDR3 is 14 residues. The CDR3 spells CASSSGTVKEKLFF. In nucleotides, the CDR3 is TGTGCCAGCAGTTCCGGGACAGTCAAGGAAAAACTGTTTTTT.

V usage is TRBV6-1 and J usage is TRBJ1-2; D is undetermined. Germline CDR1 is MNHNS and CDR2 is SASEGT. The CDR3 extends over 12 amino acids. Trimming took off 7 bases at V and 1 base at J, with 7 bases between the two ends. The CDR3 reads CASNRGNYGYTF. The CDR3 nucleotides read TGTGCCAGCAACCGGGGTAACTATGGCTACACCTTC.

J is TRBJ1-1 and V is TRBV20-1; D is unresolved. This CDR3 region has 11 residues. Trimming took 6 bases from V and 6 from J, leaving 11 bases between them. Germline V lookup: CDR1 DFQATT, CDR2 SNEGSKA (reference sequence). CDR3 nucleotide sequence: TGCAGTGCCCATAGAATAGCTGAAGCTTTCTTT. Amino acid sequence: CSAHRIAEAFF.

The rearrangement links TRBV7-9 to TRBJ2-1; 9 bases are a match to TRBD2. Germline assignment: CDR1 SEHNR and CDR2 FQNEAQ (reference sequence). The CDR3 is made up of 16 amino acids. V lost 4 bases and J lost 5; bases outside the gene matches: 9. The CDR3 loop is CASSSRRLAANNEQFF. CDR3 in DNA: TGTGCCAGCAGCTCAAGGAGACTAGCGGCCAACAATGAGCAGTTCTTC.

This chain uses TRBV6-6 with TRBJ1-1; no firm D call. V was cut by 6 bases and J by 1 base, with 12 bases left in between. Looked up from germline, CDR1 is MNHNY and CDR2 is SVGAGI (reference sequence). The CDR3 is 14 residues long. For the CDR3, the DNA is TGTGCCAGCAGCGGACTCAGAAAGAACACTGAAGCTTTCTTT. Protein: CASSGLRKNTEAFF.

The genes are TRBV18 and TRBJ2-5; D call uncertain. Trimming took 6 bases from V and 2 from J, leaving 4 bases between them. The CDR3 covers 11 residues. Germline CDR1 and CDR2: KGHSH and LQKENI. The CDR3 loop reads CASSVQETQYF. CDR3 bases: TGTGCCAGCTCCGTTCAAGAGACCCAGTACTTC. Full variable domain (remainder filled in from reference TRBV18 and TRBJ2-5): NAGVMQNPRHLVRRRGQEARLRCSPMKGHSHVYWYRQLPEEGLKFMVYLQKENIIDESGMPKERFSAEFPKEGPSILRIQQVVRGDSAAYFCASSVQETQYFGPGTRLLVL.

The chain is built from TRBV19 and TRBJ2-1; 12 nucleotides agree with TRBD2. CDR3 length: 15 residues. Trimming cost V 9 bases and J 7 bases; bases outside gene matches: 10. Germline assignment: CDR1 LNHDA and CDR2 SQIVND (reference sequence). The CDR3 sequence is CASKRLAGGQNEQFF. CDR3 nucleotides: TGTGCCAGCAAGCGCCTAGCGGGGGGGCAGAATGAGCAGTTCTTC.

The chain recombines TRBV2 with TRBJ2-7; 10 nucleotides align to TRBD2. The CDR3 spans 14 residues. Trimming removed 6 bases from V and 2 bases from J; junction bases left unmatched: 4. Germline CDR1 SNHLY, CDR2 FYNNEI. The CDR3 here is CASRKRGGPYEQYF. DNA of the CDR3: TGTGCCAGCAGGAAGCGGGGGGGACCCTACGAGCAGTACTTC.

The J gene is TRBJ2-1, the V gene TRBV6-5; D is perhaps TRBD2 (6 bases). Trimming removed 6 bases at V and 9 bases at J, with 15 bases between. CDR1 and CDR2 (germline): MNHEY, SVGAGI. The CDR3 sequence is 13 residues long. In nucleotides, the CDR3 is TGTGCCAGCAGCCGATCTCCTAGCGCTGAGCAGTTCTTC. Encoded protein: CASSRSPSAEQFF.

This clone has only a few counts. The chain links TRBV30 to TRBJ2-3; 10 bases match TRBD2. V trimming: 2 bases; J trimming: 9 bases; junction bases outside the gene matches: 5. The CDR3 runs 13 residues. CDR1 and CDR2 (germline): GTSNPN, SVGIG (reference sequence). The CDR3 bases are TGTGCCTGGAGTCTAGCGGGGGCCCCCACGCAGTATTTT. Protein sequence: CAWSLAGAPTQYF. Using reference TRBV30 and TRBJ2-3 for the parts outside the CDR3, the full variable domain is SQTIHQWPATLVQPVGSPLSLECTVEGTSNPNLYWYRQAAGRGLQLLFYSVGIGQISSEVPQNLSASRPQDRQFILSSKKLLLSDSGFYLCAWSLAGAPTQYFGPGTRLTVL.

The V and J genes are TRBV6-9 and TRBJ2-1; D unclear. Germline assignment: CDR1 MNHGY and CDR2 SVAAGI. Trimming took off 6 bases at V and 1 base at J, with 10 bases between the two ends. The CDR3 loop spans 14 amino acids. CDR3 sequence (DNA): TGTGCCAGCAGCCTCCCCGGGTCCTACAATGAGCAGTTCTTC. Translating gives CASSLPGSYNEQFF.

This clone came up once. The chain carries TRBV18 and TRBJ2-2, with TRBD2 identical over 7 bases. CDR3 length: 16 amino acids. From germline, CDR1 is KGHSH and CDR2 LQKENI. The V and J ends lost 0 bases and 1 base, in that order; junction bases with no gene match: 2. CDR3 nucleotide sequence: TGTGCCAGCTCACCACCCGCGGGGGTGAACACCGGGGAGCTGTTTTTT. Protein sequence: CASSPPAGVNTGELFF.

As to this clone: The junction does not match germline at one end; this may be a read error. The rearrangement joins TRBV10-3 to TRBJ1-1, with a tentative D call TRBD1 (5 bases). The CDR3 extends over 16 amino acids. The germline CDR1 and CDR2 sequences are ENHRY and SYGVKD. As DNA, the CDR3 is TGTGCCCTCAGTGAGTCGATAGGGCAGGGAAAGGCTGAAGCTTTCTTT. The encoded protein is CALSESIGQGKAEAFF.

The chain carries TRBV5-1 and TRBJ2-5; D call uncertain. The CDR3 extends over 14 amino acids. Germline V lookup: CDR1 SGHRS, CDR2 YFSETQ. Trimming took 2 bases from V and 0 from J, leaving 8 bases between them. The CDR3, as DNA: TGCGCCAGCAGCTTTAGTTCGAACCAAGAGACCCAGTACTTC. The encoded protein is CASSFSSNQETQYF.

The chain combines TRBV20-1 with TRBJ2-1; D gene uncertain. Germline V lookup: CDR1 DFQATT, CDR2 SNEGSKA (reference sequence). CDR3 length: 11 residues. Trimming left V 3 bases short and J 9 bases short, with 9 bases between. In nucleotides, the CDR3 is TGCAGTGCTAGTTATCGGAGTGAGCAGTTCTTC. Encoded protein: CSASYRSEQFF.

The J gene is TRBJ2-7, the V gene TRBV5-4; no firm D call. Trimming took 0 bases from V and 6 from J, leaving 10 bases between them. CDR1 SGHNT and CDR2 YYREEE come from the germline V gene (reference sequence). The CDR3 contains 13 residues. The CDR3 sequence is CASSLGATVEQYF. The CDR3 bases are TGTGCCAGCAGCTTGGGGGCGACGGTCGAGCAGTACTTC.